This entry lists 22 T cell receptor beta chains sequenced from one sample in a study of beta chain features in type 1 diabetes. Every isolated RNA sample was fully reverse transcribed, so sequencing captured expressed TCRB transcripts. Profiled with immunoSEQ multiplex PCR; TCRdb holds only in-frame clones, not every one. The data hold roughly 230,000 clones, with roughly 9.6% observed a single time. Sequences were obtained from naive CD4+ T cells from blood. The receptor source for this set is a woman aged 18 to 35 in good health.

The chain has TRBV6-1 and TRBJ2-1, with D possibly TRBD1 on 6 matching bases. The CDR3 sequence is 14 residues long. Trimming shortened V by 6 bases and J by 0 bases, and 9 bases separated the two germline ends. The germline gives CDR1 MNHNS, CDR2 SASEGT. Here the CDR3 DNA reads TGTGCCAGCAGGGCCAGGGGCTCCTACAATGAGCAGTTCTTC. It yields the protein CASRARGSYNEQFF.

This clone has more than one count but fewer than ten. Here the CDR3 reads CASSRRDGYEKLFF. CDR3 coding DNA: TGTGCCAGTAGTCGGAGGGACGGTTATGAAAAACTGTTTTTT. The J gene is TRBJ1-4, the V gene TRBV19; a weak D match, TRBD1 (5 bases). This CDR3 comprises 14 residues. V gave up 5 bases and J gave up 6 bases, with 13 bases separating them. Germline CDR1 reads LNHDA; CDR2 reads SQIVND (reference sequence).

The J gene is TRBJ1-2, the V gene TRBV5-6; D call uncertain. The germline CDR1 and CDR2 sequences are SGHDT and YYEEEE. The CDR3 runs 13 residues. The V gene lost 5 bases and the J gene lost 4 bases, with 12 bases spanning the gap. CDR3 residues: CASSRYVSYGYTF. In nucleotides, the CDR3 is TGTGCCAGCAGTCGGTATGTAAGCTATGGCTACACCTTC.

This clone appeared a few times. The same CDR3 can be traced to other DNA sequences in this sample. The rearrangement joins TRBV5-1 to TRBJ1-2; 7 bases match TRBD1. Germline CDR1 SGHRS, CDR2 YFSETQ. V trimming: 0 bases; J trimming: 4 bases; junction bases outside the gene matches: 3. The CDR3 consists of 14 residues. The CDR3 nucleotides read TGCGCCAGCAGCTTGGGACAGGGTGGCTATGGCTACACCTTC. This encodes CASSLGQGGYGYTF.

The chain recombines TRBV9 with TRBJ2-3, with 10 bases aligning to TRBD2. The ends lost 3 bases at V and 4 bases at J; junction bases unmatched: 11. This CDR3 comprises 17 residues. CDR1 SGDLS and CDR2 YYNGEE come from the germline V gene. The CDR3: CASSGSIAGGIADTQYF. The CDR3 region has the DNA TGTGCCAGCAGCGGATCTATAGCGGGGGGAATTGCAGATACGCAGTATTTT.

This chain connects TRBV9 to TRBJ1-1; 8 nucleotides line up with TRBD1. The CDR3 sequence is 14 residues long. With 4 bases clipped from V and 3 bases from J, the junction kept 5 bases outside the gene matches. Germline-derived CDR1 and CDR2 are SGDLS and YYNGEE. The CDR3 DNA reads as TGTGCCAGCAGCCCTGACAGGGGCGACACTGAAGCTTTCTTT. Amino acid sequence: CASSPDRGDTEAFF.

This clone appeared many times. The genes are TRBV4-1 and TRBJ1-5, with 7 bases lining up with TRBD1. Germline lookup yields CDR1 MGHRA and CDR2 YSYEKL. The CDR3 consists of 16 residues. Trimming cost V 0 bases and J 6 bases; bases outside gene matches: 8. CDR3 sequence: CASSQEQQGMFQPQHF. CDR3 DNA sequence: TGCGCCAGCAGCCAAGAACAACAGGGGATGTTTCAGCCCCAGCATTTT.

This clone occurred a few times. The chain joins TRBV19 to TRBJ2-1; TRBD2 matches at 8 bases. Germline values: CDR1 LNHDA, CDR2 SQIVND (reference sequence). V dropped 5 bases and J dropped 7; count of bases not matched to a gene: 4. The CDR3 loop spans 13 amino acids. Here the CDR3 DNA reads TGTGCCAGTAGTTACCTAGCGGGTAATGAGCAGTTCTTC. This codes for CASSYLAGNEQFF.

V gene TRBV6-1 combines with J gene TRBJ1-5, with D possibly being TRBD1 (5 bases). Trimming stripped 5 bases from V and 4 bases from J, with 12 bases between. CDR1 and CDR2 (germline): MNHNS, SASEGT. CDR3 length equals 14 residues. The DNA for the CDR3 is TGTGCCAGCAGTCCTTTCGGGGGTAATCAGCCCCAGCATTTT. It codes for CASSPFGGNQPQHF.

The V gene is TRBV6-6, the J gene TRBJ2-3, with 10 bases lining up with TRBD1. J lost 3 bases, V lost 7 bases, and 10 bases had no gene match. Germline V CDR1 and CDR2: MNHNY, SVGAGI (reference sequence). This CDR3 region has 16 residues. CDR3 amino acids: CASTLGQGGLTDTQYF. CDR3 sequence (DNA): TGTGCCAGCACCTTAGGACAGGGGGGTTTAACAGATACGCAGTATTTT.

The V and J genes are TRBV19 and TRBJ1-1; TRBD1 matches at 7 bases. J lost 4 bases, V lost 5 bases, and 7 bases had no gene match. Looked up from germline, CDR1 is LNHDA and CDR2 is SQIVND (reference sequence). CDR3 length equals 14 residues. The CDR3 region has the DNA TGTGCCAGTAGTTTCCGAGGGGGCGGCACTGAAGCTTTCTTT. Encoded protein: CASSFRGGGTEAFF.

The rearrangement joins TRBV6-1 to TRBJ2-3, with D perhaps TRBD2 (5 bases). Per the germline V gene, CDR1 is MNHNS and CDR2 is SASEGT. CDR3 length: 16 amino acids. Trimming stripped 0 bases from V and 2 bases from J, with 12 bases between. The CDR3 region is CASSEASLGATDTQYF. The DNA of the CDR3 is TGTGCCAGCAGTGAAGCGTCATTGGGAGCCACAGATACGCAGTATTTT.

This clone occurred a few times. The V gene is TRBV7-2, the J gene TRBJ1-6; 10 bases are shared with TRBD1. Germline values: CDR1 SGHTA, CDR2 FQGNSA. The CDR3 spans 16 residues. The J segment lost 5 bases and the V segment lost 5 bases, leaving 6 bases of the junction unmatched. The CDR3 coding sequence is TGTGCCAGCAGCCTCGCCGGGACAGGGGATAATTCACCCCTCCACTTT. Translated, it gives CASSLAGTGDNSPLHF.

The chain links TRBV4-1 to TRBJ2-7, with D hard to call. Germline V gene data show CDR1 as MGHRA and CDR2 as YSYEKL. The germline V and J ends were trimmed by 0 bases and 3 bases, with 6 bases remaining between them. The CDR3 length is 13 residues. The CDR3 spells CASSQENSYEQYF. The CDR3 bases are TGCGCCAGCAGCCAAGAAAACAGCTACGAGCAGTACTTC.

The CDR3 is CAWRNGNTGNTIYF. Written as DNA, the CDR3 is TGTGCCTGGAGGAACGGGAACACTGGAAACACCATATATTTT. The chain has TRBV30 and TRBJ1-3, with D unclear. In germline, CDR1 is GTSNPN, CDR2 SVGIG (reference sequence). The length of the CDR3 is 14 residues. V dropped 3 bases and J dropped 2 bases, with 11 bases sitting between them.

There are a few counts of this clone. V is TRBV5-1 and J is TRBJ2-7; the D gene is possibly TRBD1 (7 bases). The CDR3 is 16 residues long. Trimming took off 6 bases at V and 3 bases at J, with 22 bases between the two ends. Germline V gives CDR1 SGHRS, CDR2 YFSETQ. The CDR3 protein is CASKRGGGGNLYEQYF. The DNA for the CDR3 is TGCGCCAGCAAAAGAGGAGGGGGCGGAAATCTCTACGAGCAGTACTTC.

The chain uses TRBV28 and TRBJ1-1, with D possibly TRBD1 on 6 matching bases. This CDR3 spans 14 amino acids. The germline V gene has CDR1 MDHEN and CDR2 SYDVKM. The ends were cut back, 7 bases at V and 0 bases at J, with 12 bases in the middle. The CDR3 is CASNRQAMNTEAFF. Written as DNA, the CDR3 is TGTGCCAGCAACAGACAGGCCATGAACACTGAAGCTTTCTTT.

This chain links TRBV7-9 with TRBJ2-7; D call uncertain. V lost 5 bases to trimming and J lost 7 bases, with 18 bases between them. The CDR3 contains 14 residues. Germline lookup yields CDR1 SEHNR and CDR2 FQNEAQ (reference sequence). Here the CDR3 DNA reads TGTGCCAGCAGCCCGATCGCGAGGTCGGAGGAGCAGTACTTC. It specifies CASSPIARSEEQYF. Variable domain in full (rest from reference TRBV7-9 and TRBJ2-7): DTGVSQNPRHKITKRGQNVTFRCDPISEHNRLYWYRQTLGQGPEFLTYFQNEAQLEKSRLLSDRFSAERPKGSFSTLEIQRTEQGDSAMYLCASSPIARSEEQYFGPGTRLTVT.

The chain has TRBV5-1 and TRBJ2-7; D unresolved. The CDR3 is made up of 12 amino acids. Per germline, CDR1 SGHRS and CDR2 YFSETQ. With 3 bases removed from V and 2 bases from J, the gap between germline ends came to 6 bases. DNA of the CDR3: TGCGCCAGCAGCTCGAACACCTACGAGCAGTACTTC. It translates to CASSSNTYEQYF.

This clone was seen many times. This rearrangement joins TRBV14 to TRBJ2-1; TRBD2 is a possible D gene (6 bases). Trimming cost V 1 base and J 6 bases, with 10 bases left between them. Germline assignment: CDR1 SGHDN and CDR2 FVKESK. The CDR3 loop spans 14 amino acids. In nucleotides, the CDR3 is TGTGCCAGCAGCCAAGTCGTGCGGGGCAATGAGCAGTTCTTC. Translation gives CASSQVVRGNEQFF. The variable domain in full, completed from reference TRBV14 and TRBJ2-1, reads EAGVTQFPSHSVIEKGQTVTLRCDPISGHDNLYWYRRVMGKEIKFLLHFVKESKQDESGMPNNRFLAERTGGTYSTLKVQPAELEDSGVYFCASSQVVRGNEQFFGPGTRLTVL.

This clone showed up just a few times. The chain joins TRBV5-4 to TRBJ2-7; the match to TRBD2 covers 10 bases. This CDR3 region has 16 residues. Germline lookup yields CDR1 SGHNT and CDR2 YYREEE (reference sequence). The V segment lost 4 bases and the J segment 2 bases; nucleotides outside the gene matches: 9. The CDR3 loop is CASSLTSGTSAYEQYF. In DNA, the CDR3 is TGTGCCAGCAGCCTAACCTCCGGGACTAGCGCCTACGAGCAGTACTTC.

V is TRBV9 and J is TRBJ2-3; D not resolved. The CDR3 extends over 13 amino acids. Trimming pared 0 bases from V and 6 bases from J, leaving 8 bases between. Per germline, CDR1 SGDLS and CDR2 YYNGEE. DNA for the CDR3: TGTGCCAGCAGCGTAGGCAGTTTGGATACGCAGTATTTT. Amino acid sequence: CASSVGSLDTQYF.